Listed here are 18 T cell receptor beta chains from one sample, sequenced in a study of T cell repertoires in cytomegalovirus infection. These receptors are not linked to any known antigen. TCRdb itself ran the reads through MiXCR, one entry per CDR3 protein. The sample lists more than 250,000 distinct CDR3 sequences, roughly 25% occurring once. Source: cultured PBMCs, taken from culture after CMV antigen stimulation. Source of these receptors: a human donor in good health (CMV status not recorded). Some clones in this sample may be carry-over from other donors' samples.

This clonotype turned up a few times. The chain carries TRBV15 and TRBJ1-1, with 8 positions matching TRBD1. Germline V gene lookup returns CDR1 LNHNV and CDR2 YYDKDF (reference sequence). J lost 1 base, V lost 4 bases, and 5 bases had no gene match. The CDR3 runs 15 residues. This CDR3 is CATSTGQGKNTEAFF. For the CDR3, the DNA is TGTGCCACCAGCACAGGACAGGGCAAGAACACTGAAGCTTTCTTT.

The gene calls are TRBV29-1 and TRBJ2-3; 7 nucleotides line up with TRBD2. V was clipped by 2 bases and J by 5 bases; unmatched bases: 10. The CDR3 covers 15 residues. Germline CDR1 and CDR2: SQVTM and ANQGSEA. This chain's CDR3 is CSVEQASGRRDTQYF. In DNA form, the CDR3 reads TGCAGCGTTGAACAAGCTAGCGGAAGACGAGATACGCAGTATTTT.

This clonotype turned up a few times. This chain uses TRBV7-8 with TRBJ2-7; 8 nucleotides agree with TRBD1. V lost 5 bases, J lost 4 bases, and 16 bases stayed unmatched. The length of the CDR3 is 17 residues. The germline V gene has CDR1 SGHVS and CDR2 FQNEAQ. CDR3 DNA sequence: TGTGCCAGCAGCCTTCCCGGGACAGGACCCCCATCGTACGAGCAGTACTTC. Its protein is CASSLPGTGPPSYEQYF.

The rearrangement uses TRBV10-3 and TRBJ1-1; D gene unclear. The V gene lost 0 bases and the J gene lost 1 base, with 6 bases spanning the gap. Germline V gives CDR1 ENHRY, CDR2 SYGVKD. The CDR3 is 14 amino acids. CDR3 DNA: TGTGCCATCAGTGAGTCGTCAACGAACACTGAAGCTTTCTTT. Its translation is CAISESSTNTEAFF.

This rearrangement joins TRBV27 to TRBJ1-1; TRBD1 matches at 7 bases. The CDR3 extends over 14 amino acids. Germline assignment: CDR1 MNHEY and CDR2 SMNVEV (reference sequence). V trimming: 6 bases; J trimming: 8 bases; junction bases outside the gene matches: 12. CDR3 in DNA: TGTGCCAGCAGCCAGGGGGACACACTAGGGGAAGCTTTCTTT. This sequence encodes CASSQGDTLGEAFF.

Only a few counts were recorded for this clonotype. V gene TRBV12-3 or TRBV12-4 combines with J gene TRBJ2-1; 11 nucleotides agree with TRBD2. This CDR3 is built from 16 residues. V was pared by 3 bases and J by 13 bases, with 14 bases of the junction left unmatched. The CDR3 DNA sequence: TGTGCCAGCAGTTTTATAGGTAGCGGGAGGGCCGATGGACAGTTCTTC. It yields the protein CASSFIGSGRADGQFF.

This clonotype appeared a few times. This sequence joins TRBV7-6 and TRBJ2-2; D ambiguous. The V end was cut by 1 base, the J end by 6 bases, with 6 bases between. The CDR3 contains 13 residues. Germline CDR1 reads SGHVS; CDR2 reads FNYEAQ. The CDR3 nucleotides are TGTGCCAGCAGCTTAGAGGTGGCCGGGGAGCTGTTTTTT. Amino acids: CASSLEVAGELFF.

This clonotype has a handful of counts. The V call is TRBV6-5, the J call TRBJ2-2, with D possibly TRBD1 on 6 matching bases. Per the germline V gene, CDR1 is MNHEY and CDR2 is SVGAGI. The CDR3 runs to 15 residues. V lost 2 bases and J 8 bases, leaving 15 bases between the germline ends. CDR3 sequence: CASSYGRGVRGELFF. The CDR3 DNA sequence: TGTGCCAGCAGTTACGGCAGGGGAGTTCGTGGGGAGCTGTTTTTT.

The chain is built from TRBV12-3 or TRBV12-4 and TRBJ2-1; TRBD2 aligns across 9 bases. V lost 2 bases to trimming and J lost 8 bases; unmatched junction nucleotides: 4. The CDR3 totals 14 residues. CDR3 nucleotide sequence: TGTGCCAGCAGTTTATCCATAGCGGGAGATGAGCAGTTCTTC. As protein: CASSLSIAGDEQFF.

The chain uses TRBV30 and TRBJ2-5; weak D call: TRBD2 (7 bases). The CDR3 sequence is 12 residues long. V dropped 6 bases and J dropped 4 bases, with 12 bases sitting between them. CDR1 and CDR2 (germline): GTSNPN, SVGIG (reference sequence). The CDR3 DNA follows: TGTGCCTGCAGGGGAGGGGTAGAGACCCAGTACTTC. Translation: CACRGGVETQYF.

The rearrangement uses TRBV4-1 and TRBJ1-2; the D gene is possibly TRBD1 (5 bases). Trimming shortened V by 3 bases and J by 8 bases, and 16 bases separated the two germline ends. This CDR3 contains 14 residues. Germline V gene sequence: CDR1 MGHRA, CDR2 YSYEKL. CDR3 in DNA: TGCGCCAGCAGCCACGGCGAGGGGAGAGCGGGCTACACCTTC. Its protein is CASSHGEGRAGYTF.

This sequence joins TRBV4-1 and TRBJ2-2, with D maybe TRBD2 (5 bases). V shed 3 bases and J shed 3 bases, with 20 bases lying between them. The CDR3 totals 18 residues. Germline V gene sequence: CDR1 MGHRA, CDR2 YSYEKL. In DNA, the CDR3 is TGCGCCAGCAGCCATCCTCCATTCGGGGTAGTGGACACCGGGGAGCTGTTTTTT. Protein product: CASSHPPFGVVDTGELFF.

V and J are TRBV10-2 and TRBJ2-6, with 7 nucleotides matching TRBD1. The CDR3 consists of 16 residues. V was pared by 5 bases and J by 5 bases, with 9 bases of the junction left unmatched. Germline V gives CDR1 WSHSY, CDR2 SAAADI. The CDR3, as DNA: TGCGCCAGCAGTACTGGGACAGCTGGTTGGGCCAACGTCCTGACTTTC. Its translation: CASSTGTAGWANVLTF.

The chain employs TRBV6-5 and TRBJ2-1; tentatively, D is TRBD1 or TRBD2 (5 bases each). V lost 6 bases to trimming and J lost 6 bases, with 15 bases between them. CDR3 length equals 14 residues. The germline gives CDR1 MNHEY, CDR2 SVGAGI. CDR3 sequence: CASREGLSVNEQFF. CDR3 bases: TGTGCCAGCAGAGAGGGGTTATCGGTCAATGAGCAGTTCTTC.

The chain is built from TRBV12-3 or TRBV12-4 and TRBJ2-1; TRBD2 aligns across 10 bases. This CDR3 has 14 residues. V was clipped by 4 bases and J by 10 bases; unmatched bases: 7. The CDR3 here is CASSSRLAGVEQFF. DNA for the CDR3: TGTGCCAGCAGTTCTCGTCTAGCGGGAGTGGAGCAGTTCTTC.

This chain's CDR3 is CASSFSAGNTGELFF. DNA of the CDR3: TGTGCCAGCAGTTTTTCGGCAGGGAACACCGGGGAGCTGTTTTTT. The chain uses TRBV12-3 or TRBV12-4 and TRBJ2-2; D unresolved. Trimming left V 3 bases short and J 1 base short, with 9 bases between. The CDR3 contains 15 residues.

The DNA for the CDR3 is TGTGCCAGCAGCTTAGACTGGGGGCAAGACGGCACAGATACGCAGTATTTT. It encodes CASSLDWGQDGTDTQYF. V gene TRBV11-3 combines with J gene TRBJ2-3, with a possible D match to TRBD1 (6 bases). CDR3 length equals 17 residues. V was pared by 0 bases and J by 1 base, with 14 bases between. Germline CDR1 SGHNT, CDR2 YENEEA.

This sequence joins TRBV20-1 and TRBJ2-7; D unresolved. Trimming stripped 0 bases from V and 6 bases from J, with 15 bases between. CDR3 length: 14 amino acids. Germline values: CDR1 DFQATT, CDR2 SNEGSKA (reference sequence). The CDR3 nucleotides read TGCAGTGCTAGAGATGCGGCGAGAGATTTCGAGCAGTACTTC. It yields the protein CSARDAARDFEQYF.